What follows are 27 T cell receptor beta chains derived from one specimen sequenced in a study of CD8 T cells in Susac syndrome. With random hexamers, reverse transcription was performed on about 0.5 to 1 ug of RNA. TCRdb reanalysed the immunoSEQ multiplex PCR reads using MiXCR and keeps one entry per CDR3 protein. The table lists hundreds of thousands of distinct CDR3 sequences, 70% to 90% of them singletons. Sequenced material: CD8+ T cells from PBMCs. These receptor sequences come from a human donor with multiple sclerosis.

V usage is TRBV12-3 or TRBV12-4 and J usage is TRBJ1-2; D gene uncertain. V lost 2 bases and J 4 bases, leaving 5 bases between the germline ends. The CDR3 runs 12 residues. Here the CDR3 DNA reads TGTGCCAGCAGTTTAAGCATCTATGGCTACACCTTC. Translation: CASSLSIYGYTF.

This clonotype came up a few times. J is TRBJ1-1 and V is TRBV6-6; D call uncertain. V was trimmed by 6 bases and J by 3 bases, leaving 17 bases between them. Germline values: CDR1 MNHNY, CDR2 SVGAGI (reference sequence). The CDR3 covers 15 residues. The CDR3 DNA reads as TGTGCCAGCAGAAACCCGGACTATATAGACACTGAAGCTTTCTTT. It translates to CASRNPDYIDTEAFF.

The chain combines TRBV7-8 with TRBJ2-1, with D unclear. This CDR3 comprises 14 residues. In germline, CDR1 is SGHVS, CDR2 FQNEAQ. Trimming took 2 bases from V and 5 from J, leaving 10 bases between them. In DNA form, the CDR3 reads TGTGCCAGCAGCTTACTGAACGGAGACAATGAGCAGTTCTTC. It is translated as CASSLLNGDNEQFF.

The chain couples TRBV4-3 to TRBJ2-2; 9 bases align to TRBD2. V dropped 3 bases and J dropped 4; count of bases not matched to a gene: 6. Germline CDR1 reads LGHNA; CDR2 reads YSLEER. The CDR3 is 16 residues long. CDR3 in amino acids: CASSHLSGSGTGELFF. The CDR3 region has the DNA TGCGCCAGCAGCCACCTTAGCGGGAGCGGCACCGGGGAGCTGTTTTTT.

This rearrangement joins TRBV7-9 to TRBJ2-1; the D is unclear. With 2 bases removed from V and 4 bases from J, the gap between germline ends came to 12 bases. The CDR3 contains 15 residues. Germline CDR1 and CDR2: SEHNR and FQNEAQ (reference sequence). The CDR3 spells CASSLSPSMYNEQFF. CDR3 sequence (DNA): TGTGCCAGCAGCTTATCTCCCTCGATGTACAATGAGCAGTTCTTC.

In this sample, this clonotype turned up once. The CDR3 spells CASSLRRQKPLTDTQYF. In DNA, the CDR3 is TGCGCCAGCAGCTTGAGGAGGCAAAAGCCCCTCACAGATACGCAGTATTTT. This chain links TRBV5-1 with TRBJ2-3; tentative D call: TRBD2 (5 bases). The CDR3 covers 17 residues. CDR1 is SGHRS, CDR2 YFSETQ, per germline. V was cut by 1 base and J by 2 bases, with 17 bases left in between.

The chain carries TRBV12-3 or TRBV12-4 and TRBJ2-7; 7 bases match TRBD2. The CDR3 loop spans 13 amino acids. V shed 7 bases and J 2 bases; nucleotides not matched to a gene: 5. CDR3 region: CASKDSGAYEQYF. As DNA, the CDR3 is TGTGCCAGCAAAGACAGCGGGGCCTACGAGCAGTACTTC.

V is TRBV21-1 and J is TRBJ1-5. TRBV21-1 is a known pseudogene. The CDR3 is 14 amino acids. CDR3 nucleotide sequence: TGTGCCAGCAGCAAGTGCGGGGAAGGTCAGCCCCAGCATTTT. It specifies CASSKCGEGQPQHF.

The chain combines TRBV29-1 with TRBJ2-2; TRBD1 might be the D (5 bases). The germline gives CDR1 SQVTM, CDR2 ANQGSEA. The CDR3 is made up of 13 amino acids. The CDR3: CNVRQPNTGELFF. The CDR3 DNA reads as TGCAACGTGCGACAGCCTAACACCGGGGAGCTGTTTTTT.

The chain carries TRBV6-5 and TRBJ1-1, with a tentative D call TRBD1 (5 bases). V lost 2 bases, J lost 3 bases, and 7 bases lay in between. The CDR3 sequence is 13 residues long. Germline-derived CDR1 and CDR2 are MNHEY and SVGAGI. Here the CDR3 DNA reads TGTGCCAGCAGTTACCGGGGGGACACTGAAGCTTTCTTT. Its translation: CASSYRGDTEAFF.

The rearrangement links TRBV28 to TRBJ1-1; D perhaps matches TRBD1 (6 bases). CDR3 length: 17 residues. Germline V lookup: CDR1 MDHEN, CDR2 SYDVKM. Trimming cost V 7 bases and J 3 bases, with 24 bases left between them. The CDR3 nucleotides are TGTGCCAGCACCTACCCGGGGGGGGCTCTTGGGGACACTGAAGCTTTCTTT. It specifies CASTYPGGALGDTEAFF.

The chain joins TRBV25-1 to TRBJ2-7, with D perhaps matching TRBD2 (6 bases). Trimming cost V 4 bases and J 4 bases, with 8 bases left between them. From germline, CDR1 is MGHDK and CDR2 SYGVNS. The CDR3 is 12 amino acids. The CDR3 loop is CASSAGLYEQYF. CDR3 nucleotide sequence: TGTGCCAGCAGTGCTGGACTATACGAGCAGTACTTC.

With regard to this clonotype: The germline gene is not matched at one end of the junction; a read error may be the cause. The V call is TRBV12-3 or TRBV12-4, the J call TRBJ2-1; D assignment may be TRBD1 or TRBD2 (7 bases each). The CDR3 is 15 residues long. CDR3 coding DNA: TGTGCCAGCAGTTTGGGAGGGGGCTCCTACAATGAGCGGTTCTTC. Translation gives CASSLGGGSYNERFF.

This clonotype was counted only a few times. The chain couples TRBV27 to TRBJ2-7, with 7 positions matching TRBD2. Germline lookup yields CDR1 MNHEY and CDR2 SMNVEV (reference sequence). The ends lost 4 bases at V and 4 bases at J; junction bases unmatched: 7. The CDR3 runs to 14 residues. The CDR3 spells CASSWGGGTYEQYF. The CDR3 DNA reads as TGTGCCAGCAGTTGGGGGGGAGGGACTTACGAGCAGTACTTC.

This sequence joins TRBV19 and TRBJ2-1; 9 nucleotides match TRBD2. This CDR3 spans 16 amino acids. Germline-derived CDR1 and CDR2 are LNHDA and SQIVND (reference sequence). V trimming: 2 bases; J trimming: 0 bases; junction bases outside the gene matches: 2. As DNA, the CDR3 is TGTGCCAGTAGTATATTAGCGGGGGCCTCCTACAATGAGCAGTTCTTC. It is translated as CASSILAGASYNEQFF.

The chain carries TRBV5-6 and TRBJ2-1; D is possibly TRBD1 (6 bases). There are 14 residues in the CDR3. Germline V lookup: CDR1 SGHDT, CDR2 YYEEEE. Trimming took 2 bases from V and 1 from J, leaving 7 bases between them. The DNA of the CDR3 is TGTGCCAGCAGCTTTGGACAGTCCTACAATGAGCAGTTCTTC. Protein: CASSFGQSYNEQFF. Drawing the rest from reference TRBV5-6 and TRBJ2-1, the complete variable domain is DAGVTQSPTHLIKTRGQQVTLRCSPKSGHDTVSWYQQALGQGPQFIFQYYEEEERQRGNFPDRFSGHQFPNYSSELNVNALLLGDSALYLCASSFGQSYNEQFFGPGTRLTVL.

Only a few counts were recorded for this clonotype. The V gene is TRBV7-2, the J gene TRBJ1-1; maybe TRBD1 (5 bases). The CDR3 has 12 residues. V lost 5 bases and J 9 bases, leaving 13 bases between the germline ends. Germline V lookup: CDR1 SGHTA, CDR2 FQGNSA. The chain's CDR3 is CASSRVGEKAFF. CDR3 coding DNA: TGTGCCAGCAGCCGGGTAGGGGAGAAAGCTTTCTTT.

The CDR3 nucleotides are TGTGCCAGCATGGTGGCGGACCCGAACACTGAAGCTTTCTTT. Its protein product is CASMVADPNTEAFF. The chain couples TRBV25-1 to TRBJ1-1, with D unclear. The length of the CDR3 is 14 residues. Trimming cost V 7 bases and J 1 base, with 13 bases left between them. Germline assignment: CDR1 MGHDK and CDR2 SYGVNS.

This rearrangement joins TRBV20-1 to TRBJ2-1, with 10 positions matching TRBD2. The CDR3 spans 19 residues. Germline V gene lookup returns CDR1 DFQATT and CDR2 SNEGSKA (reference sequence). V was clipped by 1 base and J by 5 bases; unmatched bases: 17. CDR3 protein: CSARAYIATSGDRNNEQFF. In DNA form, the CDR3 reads TGCAGTGCTAGAGCCTACATTGCTACTAGCGGGGACCGAAACAATGAGCAGTTCTTC.

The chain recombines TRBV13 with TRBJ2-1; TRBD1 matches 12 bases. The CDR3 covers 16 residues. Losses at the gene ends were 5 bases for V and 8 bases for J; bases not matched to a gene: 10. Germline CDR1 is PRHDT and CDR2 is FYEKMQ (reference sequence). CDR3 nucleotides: TGTGCCAGCAGCCACAGGGACAGGGGGCATAACGATGAGCAGTTCTTC. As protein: CASSHRDRGHNDEQFF. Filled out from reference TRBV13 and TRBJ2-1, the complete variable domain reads AAGVIQSPRHLIKEKRETATLKCYPIPRHDTVYWYQQGPGQDPQFLISFYEKMQSDKGSIPDRFSAQQFSDYHSELNMSSLELGDSALYFCASSHRDRGHNDEQFFGPGTRLTVL.

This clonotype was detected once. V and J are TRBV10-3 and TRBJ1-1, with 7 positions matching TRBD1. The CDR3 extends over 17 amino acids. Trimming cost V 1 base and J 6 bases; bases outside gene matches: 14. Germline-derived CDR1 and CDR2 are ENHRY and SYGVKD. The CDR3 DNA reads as TGTGCCATCAGTGAGTTCGGGACAGTCCCTTCTTCTGCTGAAGCTTTCTTT. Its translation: CAISEFGTVPSSAEAFF.

In DNA, the CDR3 is TGTGCCAGTAGGGCGGGACTCACCTACAATGAGCAGTTCTTC. Its translation: CASRAGLTYNEQFF. V gene TRBV19 combines with J gene TRBJ2-1, with TRBD2 as a possible D gene (6 bases). The CDR3 is 14 amino acids. V was trimmed by 6 bases and J by 2 bases, leaving 11 bases between them. Germline V lookup: CDR1 LNHDA, CDR2 SQIVND (reference sequence).

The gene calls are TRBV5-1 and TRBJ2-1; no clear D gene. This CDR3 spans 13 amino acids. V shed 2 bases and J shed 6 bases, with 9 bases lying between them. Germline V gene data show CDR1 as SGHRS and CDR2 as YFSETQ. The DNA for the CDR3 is TGCGCCAGCAGCTTTGACGGTACCAATGAGCAGTTCTTC. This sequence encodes CASSFDGTNEQFF.

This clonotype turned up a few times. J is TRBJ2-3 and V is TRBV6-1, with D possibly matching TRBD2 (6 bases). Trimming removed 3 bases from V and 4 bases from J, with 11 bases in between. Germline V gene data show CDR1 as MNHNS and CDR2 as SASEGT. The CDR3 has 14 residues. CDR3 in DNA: TGTGCCAGCAGTGACCAACTAGCTTCAGATACGCAGTATTTT. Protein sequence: CASSDQLASDTQYF.

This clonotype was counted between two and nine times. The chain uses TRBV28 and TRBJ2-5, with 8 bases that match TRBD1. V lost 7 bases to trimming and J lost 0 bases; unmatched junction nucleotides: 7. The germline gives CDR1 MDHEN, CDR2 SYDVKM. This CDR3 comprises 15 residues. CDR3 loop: CASTGQGPYQETQYF. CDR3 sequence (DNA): TGTGCCAGCACCGGACAGGGACCTTACCAAGAGACCCAGTACTTC.

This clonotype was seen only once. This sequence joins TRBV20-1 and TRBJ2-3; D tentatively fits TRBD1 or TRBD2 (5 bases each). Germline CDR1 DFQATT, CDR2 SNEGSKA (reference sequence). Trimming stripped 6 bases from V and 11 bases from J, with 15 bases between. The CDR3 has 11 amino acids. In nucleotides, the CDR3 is TGCAGTGCCCGGGTGGGGGTAGGGCAGTATTTT. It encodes CSARVGVGQYF.

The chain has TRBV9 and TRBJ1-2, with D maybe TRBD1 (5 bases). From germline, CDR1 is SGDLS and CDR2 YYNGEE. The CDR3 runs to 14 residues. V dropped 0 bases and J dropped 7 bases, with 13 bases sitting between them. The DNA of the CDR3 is TGTGCCAGCAGCGTAGCGGTAGGGGTTGGTGGCTACACCTTC. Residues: CASSVAVGVGGYTF.